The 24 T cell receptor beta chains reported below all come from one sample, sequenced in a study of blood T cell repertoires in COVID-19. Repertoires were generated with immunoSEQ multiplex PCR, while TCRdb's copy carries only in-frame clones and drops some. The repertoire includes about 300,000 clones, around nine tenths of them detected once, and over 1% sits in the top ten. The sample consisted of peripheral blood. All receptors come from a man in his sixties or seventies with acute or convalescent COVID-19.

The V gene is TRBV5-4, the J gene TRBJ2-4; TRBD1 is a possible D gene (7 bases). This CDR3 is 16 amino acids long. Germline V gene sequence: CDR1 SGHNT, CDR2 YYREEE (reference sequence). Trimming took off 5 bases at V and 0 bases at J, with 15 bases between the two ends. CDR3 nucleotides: TGTGCCAGCAGGGAGGGGCAGGGGGGAGCCAAAAACATTCAGTACTTC. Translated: CASREGQGGAKNIQYF.

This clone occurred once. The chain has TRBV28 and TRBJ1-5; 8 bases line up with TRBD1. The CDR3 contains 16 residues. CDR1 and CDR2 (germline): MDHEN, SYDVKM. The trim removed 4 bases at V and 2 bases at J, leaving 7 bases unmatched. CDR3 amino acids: CASSYGQGLGNQPQHF. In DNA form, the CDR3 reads TGTGCCAGCAGTTACGGACAGGGCCTGGGCAATCAGCCCCAGCATTTT. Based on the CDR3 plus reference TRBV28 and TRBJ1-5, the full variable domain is DVKVTQSSRYLVKRTGEKVFLECVQDMDHENMFWYRQDPGLGLRLIYFSYDVKMKEKGDIPEGYSVSREKKERFSLILESASTNQTSMYLCASSYGQGLGNQPQHFGDGTRLSIL.

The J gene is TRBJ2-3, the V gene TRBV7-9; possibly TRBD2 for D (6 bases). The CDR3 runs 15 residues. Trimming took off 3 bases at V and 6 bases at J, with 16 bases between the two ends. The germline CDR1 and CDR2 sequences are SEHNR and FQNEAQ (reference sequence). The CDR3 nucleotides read TGTGCCAGCAGCTTTTTGGGAGGCCTCGGGGATACGCAGTATTTT. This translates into CASSFLGGLGDTQYF.

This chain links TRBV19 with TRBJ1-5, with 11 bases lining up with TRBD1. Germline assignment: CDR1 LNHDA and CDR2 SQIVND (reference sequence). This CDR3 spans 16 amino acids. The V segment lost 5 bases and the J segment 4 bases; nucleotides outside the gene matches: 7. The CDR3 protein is CASSRTGTGGNQPQHF. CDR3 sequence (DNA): TGTGCCAGTAGTCGTACCGGGACAGGGGGGAATCAGCCCCAGCATTTT.

The CDR3 coding sequence is TGCAGCGTTGACAGCCCGGGCGAGCAGTACTTC. Its translation: CSVDSPGEQYF. The chain couples TRBV29-1 to TRBJ2-7; D gene uncertain. CDR3 length: 11 residues. CDR1 is SQVTM and CDR2 is ANQGSEA in the germline V gene. Trimming took 3 bases from V and 6 from J, leaving 9 bases between them.

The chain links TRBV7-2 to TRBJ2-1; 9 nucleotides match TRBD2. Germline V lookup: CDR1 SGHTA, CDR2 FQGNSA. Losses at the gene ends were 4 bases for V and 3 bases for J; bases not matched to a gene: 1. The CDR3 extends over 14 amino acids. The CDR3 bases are TGTGCCAGCAGCTCGACTAGCGGCTACAATGAGCAGTTCTTC. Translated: CASSSTSGYNEQFF.

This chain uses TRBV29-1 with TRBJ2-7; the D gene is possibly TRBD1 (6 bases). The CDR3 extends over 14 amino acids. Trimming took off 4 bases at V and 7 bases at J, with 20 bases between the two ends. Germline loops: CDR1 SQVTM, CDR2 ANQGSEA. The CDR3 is CSVGSRTATEEQYF. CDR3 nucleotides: TGCAGCGTTGGGTCCAGGACAGCTACGGAGGAGCAGTACTTC.

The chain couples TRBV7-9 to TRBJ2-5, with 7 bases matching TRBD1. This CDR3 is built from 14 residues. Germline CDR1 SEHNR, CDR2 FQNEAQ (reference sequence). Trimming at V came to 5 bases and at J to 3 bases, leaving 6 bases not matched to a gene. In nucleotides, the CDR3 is TGTGCCAGCAGCGTAGGACAGGCAAAAGAGACCCAGTACTTC. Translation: CASSVGQAKETQYF.

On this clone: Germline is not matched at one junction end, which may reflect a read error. CDR3 coding DNA: TGCGCCAGCAACCAAGATCTCAATCAGCCCCAGCATTTT. Protein: CASNQDLNQPQHF. This chain uses TRBV4-3 with TRBJ1-5; D is ambiguous. Germline CDR1 is LGHNA and CDR2 is YSLEER. The CDR3 length is 13 residues.

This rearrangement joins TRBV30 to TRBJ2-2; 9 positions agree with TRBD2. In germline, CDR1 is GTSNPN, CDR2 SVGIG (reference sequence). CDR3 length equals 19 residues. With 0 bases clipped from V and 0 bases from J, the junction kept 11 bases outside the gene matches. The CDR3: CAWSVPRASGIANTGELFF. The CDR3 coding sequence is TGTGCCTGGAGTGTCCCGCGGGCTAGCGGGATCGCGAACACCGGGGAGCTGTTTTTT.

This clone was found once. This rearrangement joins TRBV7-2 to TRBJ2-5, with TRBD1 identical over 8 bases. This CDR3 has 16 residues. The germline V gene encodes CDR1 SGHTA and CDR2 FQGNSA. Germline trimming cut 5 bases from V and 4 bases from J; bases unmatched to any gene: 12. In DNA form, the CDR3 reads TGTGCCAGCAGCCCACACGGACAGGGAAGAGGAGAGACCCAGTACTTC. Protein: CASSPHGQGRGETQYF.

The CDR3 DNA reads as TGTGCCAGTAGTATCACCTACAATCAGCCCCAGCATTTT. Translated: CASSITYNQPQHF. J is TRBJ1-5 and V is TRBV19; D is unclear. CDR1 and CDR2 (germline): LNHDA, SQIVND (reference sequence). V shed 3 bases and J shed 3 bases, with 6 bases lying between them. The CDR3 length is 13 residues.

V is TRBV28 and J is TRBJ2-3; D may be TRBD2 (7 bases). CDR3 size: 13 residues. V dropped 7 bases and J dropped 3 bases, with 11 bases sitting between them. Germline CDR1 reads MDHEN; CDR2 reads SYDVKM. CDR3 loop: CASKGGGTDTQYF. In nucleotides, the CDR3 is TGTGCCAGCAAAGGGGGGGGGACAGATACGCAGTATTTT. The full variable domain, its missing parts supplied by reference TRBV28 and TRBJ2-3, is DVKVTQSSRYLVKRTGEKVFLECVQDMDHENMFWYRQDPGLGLRLIYFSYDVKMKEKGDIPEGYSVSREKKERFSLILESASTNQTSMYLCASKGGGTDTQYFGPGTRLTVL.

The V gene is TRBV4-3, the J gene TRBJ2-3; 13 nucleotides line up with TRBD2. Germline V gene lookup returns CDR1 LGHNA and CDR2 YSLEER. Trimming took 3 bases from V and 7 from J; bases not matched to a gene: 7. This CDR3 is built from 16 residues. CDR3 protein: CASSQWTSGRSNTQYF. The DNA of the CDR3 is TGCGCCAGCAGCCAGTGGACTAGCGGGAGATCTAATACGCAGTATTTT.

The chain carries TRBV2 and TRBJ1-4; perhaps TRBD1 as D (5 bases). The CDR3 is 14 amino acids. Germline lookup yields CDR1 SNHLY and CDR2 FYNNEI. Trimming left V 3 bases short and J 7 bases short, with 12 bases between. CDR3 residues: CASSDQGPGEKLFF. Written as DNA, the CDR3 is TGTGCCAGCAGTGATCAGGGCCCAGGTGAAAAACTGTTTTTT.

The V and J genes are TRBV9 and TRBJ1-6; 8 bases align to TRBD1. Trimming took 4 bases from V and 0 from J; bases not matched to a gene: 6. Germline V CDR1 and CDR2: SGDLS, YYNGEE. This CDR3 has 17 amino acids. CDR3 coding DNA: TGTGCCAGCAGCTCCCGACAGGGGAGCTCCTATAATTCACCCCTCCACTTT. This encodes CASSSRQGSSYNSPLHF. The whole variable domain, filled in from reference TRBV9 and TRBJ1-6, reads DSGVTQTPKHLITATGQRVTLRCSPRSGDLSVYWYQQSLDQGLQFLIQYYNGEERAKGNILERFSAQQFPDLHSELNLSSLELGDSALYFCASSSRQGSSYNSPLHFGNGTRLTVT.

In DNA form, the CDR3 reads TGTGCCAGCTCATCTATCGGGGGGAACACTGAAGCTTTCTTT. Translating it yields CASSSIGGNTEAFF. The rearrangement uses TRBV6-6 and TRBJ1-1, with a tentative D call TRBD1 (5 bases). The germline V and J ends were trimmed by 8 bases and 1 base, with 14 bases remaining between them. CDR1 and CDR2 (germline): MNHNY, SVGAGI (reference sequence). The CDR3 has 14 amino acids.

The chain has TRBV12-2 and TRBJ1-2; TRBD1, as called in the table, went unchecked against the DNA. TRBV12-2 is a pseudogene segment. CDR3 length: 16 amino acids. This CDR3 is CASRLPWTGGTYGYTF. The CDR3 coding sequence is TGTGCAAGTCGCTTACCGTGGACAGGGGGAACCTATGGCTACACCTTC.

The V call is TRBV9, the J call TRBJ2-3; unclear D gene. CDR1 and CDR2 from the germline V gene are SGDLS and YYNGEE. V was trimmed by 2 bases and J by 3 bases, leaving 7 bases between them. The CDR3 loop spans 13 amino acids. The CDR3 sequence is CASSVRQTDTQYF. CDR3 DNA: TGTGCCAGCAGCGTGCGGCAGACAGATACGCAGTATTTT. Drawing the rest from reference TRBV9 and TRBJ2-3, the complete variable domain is DSGVTQTPKHLITATGQRVTLRCSPRSGDLSVYWYQQSLDQGLQFLIQYYNGEERAKGNILERFSAQQFPDLHSELNLSSLELGDSALYFCASSVRQTDTQYFGPGTRLTVL.

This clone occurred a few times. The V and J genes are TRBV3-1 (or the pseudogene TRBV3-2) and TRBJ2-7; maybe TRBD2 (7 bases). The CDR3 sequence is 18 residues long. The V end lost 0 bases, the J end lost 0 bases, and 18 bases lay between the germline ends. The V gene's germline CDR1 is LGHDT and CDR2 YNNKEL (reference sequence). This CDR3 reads CASSQEGTGGLPSYEQYF. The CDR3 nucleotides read TGTGCCAGCAGCCAAGAGGGGACGGGGGGCCTGCCCTCCTACGAGCAGTACTTC.

The CDR3 protein is CASSRVPRGAGNTIYF. DNA for the CDR3: TGTGCCAGCAGCCGGGTACCCAGGGGAGCTGGAAACACCATATATTTT. The genes are TRBV11-2 and TRBJ1-3; possibly TRBD1 for D (6 bases). Trimming left V 5 bases short and J 2 bases short, with 16 bases between. There are 16 residues in the CDR3. Germline assignment: CDR1 SGHAT and CDR2 FQNNGV.

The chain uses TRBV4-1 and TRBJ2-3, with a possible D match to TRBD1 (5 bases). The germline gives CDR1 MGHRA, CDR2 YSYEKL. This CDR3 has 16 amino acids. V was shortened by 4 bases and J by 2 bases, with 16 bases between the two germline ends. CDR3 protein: CASSRQGVITTDTQYF. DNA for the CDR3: TGCGCCAGCAGCCGGCAAGGGGTTATTACCACAGATACGCAGTATTTT.

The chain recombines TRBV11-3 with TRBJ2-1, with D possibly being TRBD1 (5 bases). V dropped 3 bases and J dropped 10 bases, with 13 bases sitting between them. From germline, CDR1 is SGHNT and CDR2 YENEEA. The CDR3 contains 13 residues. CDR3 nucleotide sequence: TGTGCCAGCAGCTTGCTCCCGCAGGGCGAGCAGTTCTTC. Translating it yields CASSLLPQGEQFF.

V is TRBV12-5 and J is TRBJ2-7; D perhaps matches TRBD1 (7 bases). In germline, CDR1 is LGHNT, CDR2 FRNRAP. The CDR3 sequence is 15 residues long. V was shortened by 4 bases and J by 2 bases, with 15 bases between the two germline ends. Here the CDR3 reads CASGWYGGQTYEQYF. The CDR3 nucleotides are TGTGCTAGTGGTTGGTACGGGGGACAGACCTACGAGCAGTACTTC.